What follows are 27 T cell receptor beta chains derived from one specimen sequenced in a study of neurological immune-mediated disorders. TCRdb independently ran MiXCR on the 5' RACE reads; one entry per CDR3 protein. The data contain about 80,000 distinct CDR3 sequences, 5% to 6.5% of them singletons. The time point here: longitudinal time-point 2. Sequenced material: PBMCs. The receptors derive from a woman in her sixties or seventies with multiple sclerosis.

This clonotype appeared many times. V gene TRBV20-1 combines with J gene TRBJ1-6, with unresolved D. Trimming pared 3 bases from V and 5 bases from J, leaving 14 bases between. In germline, CDR1 is DFQATT, CDR2 SNEGSKA (reference sequence). This CDR3 is 15 amino acids long. The CDR3, as DNA: TGCAGTGCTAGGCAAGGACGGGGAAATAATTCACCCCTCCACTTT. It codes for CSARQGRGNNSPLHF.

This clonotype was recorded at least ten times. The chain combines TRBV7-6 with TRBJ2-5; D may correspond to TRBD1 or TRBD2 (6 bases each). The CDR3 has 15 amino acids. In germline, CDR1 is SGHVS, CDR2 FNYEAQ. V shed 5 bases and J shed 4 bases, with 17 bases lying between them. CDR3 region: CASSPRGGLRETQYF. The CDR3 DNA is TGTGCCAGCAGCCCCAGAGGGGGACTGAGAGAGACCCAGTACTTC. The full variable domain, with the rest looked up from reference TRBV7-6 and TRBJ2-5, is GAGVSQSPRYKVTKRGQDVALRCDPISGHVSLYWYRQALGQGPEFLTYFNYEAQQDKSGLPNDRFSAERPEGSISTLTIQRTEQRDSAMYRCASSPRGGLRETQYFGPGTRLLVL.

This clonotype was seen ten or more times. CDR3 loop: CASSPRTGVYGYTF. The CDR3 DNA sequence: TGTGCCAGCAGCCCCCGGACAGGGGTCTATGGCTACACCTTC. J is TRBJ1-2 and V is TRBV12-3 or TRBV12-4; 9 bases fit TRBD1. Losses at the gene ends were 6 bases for V and 4 bases for J; bases not matched to a gene: 6. This CDR3 contains 14 residues.

This clonotype has just a few counts. The chain employs TRBV6-1 and TRBJ2-7; D is perhaps TRBD2 (5 bases). Trimming left V 2 bases short and J 8 bases short, with 13 bases between. This CDR3 has 13 residues. The germline gives CDR1 MNHNS, CDR2 SASEGT. This CDR3 is CASSETRDGKQYF. CDR3 bases: TGTGCCAGCAGTGAAACGAGGGATGGGAAGCAGTACTTC.

There are many counts of this clonotype. This chain connects TRBV3-1 to TRBJ2-6, with D hard to call. This CDR3 contains 16 residues. Germline CDR1 reads LGHDT; CDR2 reads YNNKEL (reference sequence). V was clipped by 0 bases and J by 0 bases, with 6 bases between them. The CDR3, as DNA: TGTGCCAGCAGCCAAGAGCGCTTCTCTGGGGCCAACGTCCTGACTTTC. Its protein is CASSQERFSGANVLTF.

The table lists this clonotype with many counts. V is TRBV7-7 and J is TRBJ2-2, with D unresolved. In germline, CDR1 is SSHAT, CDR2 FNYEAQ (reference sequence). V shed 5 bases and J shed 6 bases, with 10 bases lying between them. The CDR3 is 13 amino acids. The CDR3 coding sequence is TGTGCCAGCAGCAAGGGCCCGGCCGGGGAGCTGTTTTTT. Amino acids: CASSKGPAGELFF.

This clonotype was counted ten times or more. V and J are TRBV30 and TRBJ1-1, with D unclear. The ends were cut back, 1 base at V and 1 base at J, with 4 bases in the middle. CDR1 and CDR2 (germline): GTSNPN, SVGIG (reference sequence). The CDR3 has 12 residues. The CDR3 region has the DNA TGTGCCTGGAGTGCCGAGAACACTGAAGCTTTCTTT. This translates into CAWSAENTEAFF.

This clonotype has ten or more counts. J is TRBJ1-2 and V is TRBV18, with D unclear. This CDR3 is built from 14 residues. CDR1 and CDR2 (germline): KGHSH, LQKENI. V was cut by 5 bases and J by 2 bases, with 12 bases left in between. The CDR3 loop is CASSTRVANYGYTF. The CDR3 bases are TGTGCCAGCTCAACTAGGGTCGCAAACTATGGCTACACCTTC.

This clonotype was counted at least ten times. The chain is built from TRBV3-1 and TRBJ1-2; D might be TRBD1 (6 bases). CDR1 and CDR2 from the germline V gene are LGHDT and YNNKEL (reference sequence). Trimming pared 4 bases from V and 7 bases from J, leaving 16 bases between. There are 14 residues in the CDR3. The CDR3 region has the DNA TGTGCCAGCAGCCCTTCGGGGGCGCGAGGTGGCTACACCTTC. Translated, it gives CASSPSGARGGYTF.

This clonotype was detected many times. CDR3 protein: CASSSGQGQAFF. The CDR3 coding sequence is TGTGCCAGCAGCTCCGGCCAAGGGCAGGCTTTCTTT. The chain uses TRBV11-2 and TRBJ1-1, with unresolved D. The V and J ends lost 4 bases and 11 bases respectively, with 14 bases between them. Germline CDR1 reads SGHAT; CDR2 reads FQNNGV. CDR3 length equals 12 residues.

This clonotype has ten or more counts. A much larger clonotype is one base distant, so this may be a read error. The rearrangement uses TRBV11-2 and TRBJ2-5; D unresolved. CDR1 and CDR2 from the germline V gene are SGHAT and FQNNGV. Trimming cost V 2 bases and J 1 base, with 5 bases left between them. The CDR3 contains 13 residues. CDR3 region: CASSLKAQETQYF. CDR3 bases: TGTGCCAGCAGCTTAAAGGCCCAAGAGACCCAGTACTTC.

This clonotype was recorded at least ten times. The rearrangement uses TRBV29-1 and TRBJ2-7; 9 bases line up with TRBD2. The CDR3 spans 12 residues. Germline V gene lookup returns CDR1 SQVTM and CDR2 ANQGSEA. Trimming cost V 5 bases and J 3 bases; bases outside gene matches: 2. The CDR3 sequence: CSVISGGYEQYF. The DNA for the CDR3 is TGCAGCGTTATTAGCGGGGGCTACGAGCAGTACTTC.

For this clonotype: This may come from a read error, since a much larger clone is one base off. The chain employs TRBV6-5 and TRBJ2-7; D unclear. The CDR3 runs 15 residues. Germline-derived CDR1 and CDR2 are MNHEY and SVGAGI. The V gene lost 2 bases and the J gene lost 3 bases, with 14 bases spanning the gap. DNA for the CDR3: TGTGCCAGCAGTTACAACCGGCTCAAGGGCTACGAGCAGTACTTC. It encodes CASSYNRLKGYEQYF.

In its sample, this clonotype was seen many times. V gene TRBV20-1 combines with J gene TRBJ2-1; TRBD2 matches 16 bases. This CDR3 region has 18 residues. Germline CDR1 DFQATT, CDR2 SNEGSKA (reference sequence). Trimming at V came to 6 bases and at J to 2 bases, leaving 10 bases not matched to a gene. CDR3 DNA sequence: TGCAGTGCAACCGGGACTAGCGGGGGGGCCCTAACCTACAATGAGCAGTTCTTC. Translated: CSATGTSGGALTYNEQFF.

The sample holds many counts of this clonotype. The genes are TRBV6-5 and TRBJ1-4; 7 nucleotides agree with TRBD1. The V gene's germline CDR1 is MNHEY and CDR2 SVGAGI. The CDR3 covers 14 residues. The V gene end was trimmed by 8 bases and the J gene end by 3 bases; junction bases not matched to a gene: 6. The CDR3 sequence: CASRRDSSNEKLFF. As DNA, the CDR3 is TGTGCCAGCCGGCGGGACAGCTCTAATGAAAAACTGTTTTTT.

This chain uses TRBV6-5 with TRBJ1-2; D uncertain. Trimming pared 8 bases from V and 4 bases from J, leaving 14 bases between. The V gene's germline CDR1 is MNHEY and CDR2 SVGAGI. The CDR3 contains 13 residues. CDR3 in DNA: TGTGCCAGCCATACTGATGGATTCTATGGCTACACCTTC. Amino acids: CASHTDGFYGYTF.

This clonotype showed up many times. The rearrangement joins TRBV3-1 to TRBJ2-1; 11 bases are a match to TRBD1. V shed 4 bases and J 9 bases; nucleotides not matched to a gene: 8. There are 15 residues in the CDR3. The germline V gene encodes CDR1 LGHDT and CDR2 YNNKEL (reference sequence). CDR3 loop: CASSRSDRGRVEQFF. The CDR3 nucleotides are TGTGCCAGCAGCCGATCGGACAGGGGGCGGGTTGAGCAGTTCTTC.

This clonotype came up many times. The J gene is TRBJ2-1, the V gene TRBV20-1; 9 bases are a match to TRBD2. Germline trimming cut 1 base from V and 1 base from J; bases unmatched to any gene: 11. Looked up from germline, CDR1 is DFQATT and CDR2 is SNEGSKA (reference sequence). CDR3 length: 18 amino acids. The CDR3 loop reads CSARAGGAGGWSYNEQFF. The DNA of the CDR3 is TGCAGTGCTAGAGCTGGGGGAGCGGGGGGCTGGTCCTACAATGAGCAGTTCTTC.

This clonotype was counted many times. The chain combines TRBV20-1 with TRBJ1-2; possibly TRBD1 for D (6 bases). Trimming took off 6 bases at V and 5 bases at J, with 19 bases between the two ends. This CDR3 spans 14 amino acids. Germline V gene sequence: CDR1 DFQATT, CDR2 SNEGSKA (reference sequence). Here the CDR3 DNA reads TGCAGTGCCAGAACCAGGGGAGTTCGGTATGGCTACACCTTC. Translating gives CSARTRGVRYGYTF.

This clonotype has a count of ten or more. A much more abundant neighbour one base away suggests this may be a read error. This chain joins TRBV4-1 and TRBJ1-5, with 7 bases aligning to TRBD1. The CDR3 extends over 14 amino acids. Trimming removed 4 bases from V and 3 bases from J; junction bases left unmatched: 3. Germline lookup yields CDR1 MGHRA and CDR2 YSYEKL. In nucleotides, the CDR3 is TGCGCCAGCAGCCCGACAGGGCTCAATCAGCCCCAGCATTTT. Translation: CASSPTGLNQPQHF.

This clonotype was found many times. The V call is TRBV20-1, the J call TRBJ2-3; 10 bases agree with TRBD2. The V segment lost 5 bases and the J segment 3 bases; nucleotides outside the gene matches: 8. CDR1 is DFQATT, CDR2 SNEGSKA, per germline (reference sequence). The CDR3 contains 15 residues. The DNA of the CDR3 is TGCAGTGCTGTTGAGAGCGGGGGGGTGACAGATACGCAGTATTTT. Its translation: CSAVESGGVTDTQYF.

This clonotype was found many times. The chain carries TRBV6-1 and TRBJ1-6, with D unclear. Trimming removed 7 bases from V and 8 bases from J, with 12 bases in between. CDR3 size: 13 residues. The germline V gene encodes CDR1 MNHNS and CDR2 SASEGT. CDR3 residues: CASKGVGDSPLHF. DNA of the CDR3: TGTGCCAGCAAAGGAGTTGGGGATTCACCCCTCCACTTT.

This clonotype was counted only a few times. The V and J genes are TRBV5-6 and TRBJ2-5, with TRBD2 matching 12 bases. This CDR3 contains 16 residues. V dropped 2 bases and J dropped 3; count of bases not matched to a gene: 5. Germline V CDR1 and CDR2: SGHDT, YYEEEE. In nucleotides, the CDR3 is TGTGCCAGCAGCTTCAAACGACTAGCGGGGGAAGAGACCCAGTACTTC. It encodes CASSFKRLAGEETQYF. Full variable domain (outside the CDR3, taken from reference TRBV5-6 and TRBJ2-5): DAGVTQSPTHLIKTRGQQVTLRCSPKSGHDTVSWYQQALGQGPQFIFQYYEEEERQRGNFPDRFSGHQFPNYSSELNVNALLLGDSALYLCASSFKRLAGEETQYFGPGTRLLVL.

This clonotype has a count of ten or more. This chain links TRBV6-2 or TRBV6-3 with TRBJ2-1; 8 nucleotides align to TRBD2. The V and J ends lost 10 bases and 5 bases, in that order; junction bases with no gene match: 13. The CDR3 length is 15 residues. In germline, CDR1 is MNHEY, CDR2 SVGEGT. CDR3 amino acids: CATTTAAGDHNEQFF. The DNA of the CDR3 is TGTGCCACCACAACCGCAGCGGGGGACCACAATGAGCAGTTCTTC.

This clonotype was picked up many times. The chain has TRBV7-6 and TRBJ1-4; D is unclear. The CDR3 covers 15 residues. V dropped 5 bases and J dropped 0 bases, with 10 bases sitting between them. Germline V CDR1 and CDR2: SGHVS, FNYEAQ. The CDR3 region has the DNA TGTGCCAGCAGCAAAAGCAGCGCAACTAATGAAAAACTGTTTTTT. Protein product: CASSKSSATNEKLFF. The full variable domain, rest sourced from reference TRBV7-6 and TRBJ1-4, is GAGVSQSPRYKVTKRGQDVALRCDPISGHVSLYWYRQALGQGPEFLTYFNYEAQQDKSGLPNDRFSAERPEGSISTLTIQRTEQRDSAMYRCASSKSSATNEKLFFGSGTQLSVL.

This clonotype was counted many times. The chain links TRBV29-1 to TRBJ2-1; TRBD1 is a possible D gene (5 bases). Germline loops: CDR1 SQVTM, CDR2 ANQGSEA. Trimming pared 7 bases from V and 8 bases from J, leaving 12 bases between. This CDR3 region has 11 residues. CDR3 amino acids: CSGGQVDEQFF. In DNA, the CDR3 is TGCAGCGGGGGCCAGGTGGATGAGCAGTTCTTC.

This clonotype was counted ten times or more. The rearrangement uses TRBV11-2 and TRBJ2-1, with 8 bases matching TRBD2. Trimming removed 1 base from V and 5 bases from J; junction bases left unmatched: 7. Germline CDR1 reads SGHAT; CDR2 reads FQNNGV. CDR3 length: 16 amino acids. The CDR3 here is CASSLGAGGAHNEQFF. CDR3 in DNA: TGTGCCAGCAGCTTAGGGGCGGGGGGAGCCCACAATGAGCAGTTCTTC.